This TCR beta chain was recovered during a study of OX40 agonist ivuxolimab in advanced cancers. Study-wide background: Ivuxolimab was delivered to patients intravenously every 2 weeks at doses spanning 0.01 to 10 mg/kg. Hepatocellular carcinoma, melanoma, renal cell or head and neck cancer affected the dose-escalation patients.

A history of autoimmune disease or systemic immunosuppression excluded patients. Study observations and caveats: A proportion of nonresponders additionally exhibited low normalized T-cell clonal expansion.

With regard to this clone: No antigen is known for it.

Clones were read by immunoSEQ multiplex PCR, and TCRdb kept only the in-frame ones, dropping some. Of approximately 58,000 clones in the sample, about 85% are singletons; the top ten hold around 2.9%. This specimen was CD4+ or CD8+ T cells sorted from blood, taken in a trial of the OX40 agonist ivuxolimab. The receptor was isolated from an adult with an advanced solid tumor such as melanoma, head and neck, liver or kidney cancer.

The CDR3 protein is CASVGGTGEQYF. In DNA form, the CDR3 reads TGTGCCAGCGTGGGAGGGACGGGCGAGCAGTACTTC. The rearrangement links TRBV27 to TRBJ2-7, with 7 bases that match TRBD2. Germline CDR1 MNHEY, CDR2 SMNVEV (reference sequence). V was clipped by 8 bases and J by 6 bases; unmatched bases: 7. This CDR3 is 12 amino acids long.